Listed below are T cell receptor beta chains from one sample, sequenced in a study of T cell responses to AZD1222 COVID-19 vaccine. Produced via immunoSEQ multiplex PCR; TCRdb's table is partial and in-frame only. The table lists over 110,000 clones, 85% to 90% of them singletons. Sample: peripheral blood, taken 28 days after the second AZD1222 dose. These receptors originate from an adult who received the AZD1222 COVID-19 vaccine. Both conserved end residues are part of each CDR3. A D gene is named only where the DNA matches it firmly. Rows give clone size only sometimes, using once, few, many, or a class for an expanded clone.

J gene | clone size | V gene | D gene | CDR3 DNA | CDR3 protein
TRBJ2-7 | - | TRBV19 | TRBD2 | TGTGCCAGTAGCCCTCGGGGGGGGACAACCTACGAGCAGTACTTC | CASSPRGGTTYEQYF
TRBJ1-5 | - | TRBV5-5 | TRBD1 | TGTGCCAGCAGCTGGGCAGGGGGCAGGGGTCAGCCCCAGCATTTT | CASSWAGGRGQPQHF
TRBJ1-1 | - | TRBV11-2 | TRBD1 | TGTGCCAGCAGCTGGGACAGGGTACGGAACACTGAAGCTTTCTTT | CASSWDRVRNTEAFF
TRBJ1-4 | - | TRBV10-1 | - | TGCGCCAGCAGTGAGTCGTCGGCAACTAATGAAAAACTGTTTTTT | CASSESSATNEKLFF
TRBJ1-1 | - | TRBV7-2 | - | TGTGCCAGCAACCTGGCTCCTAACACTGAAGCTTTCTTT | CASNLAPNTEAFF
TRBJ1-6 | - | TRBV4-2 | TRBD1 | TGTGCCAGCAGCCAAGCGAACAGGGGGAAGTATAATTCACCCCTCCACTTT | CASSQANRGKYNSPLHF
TRBJ2-7 | - | TRBV4-1 | TRBD2 | TGCGCCAGCAGCCCTGTGGGCGGTTCGGGAGGGCCCTCCTACGAGCAGTACTTC | CASSPVGGSGGPSYEQYF
TRBJ2-7 | - | TRBV4-2 | TRBD1 | TGTGCCAGCAGCCAAGGGACAGGGACAAGCTACGAGCAGTACTTC | CASSQGTGTSYEQYF
TRBJ2-5 | - | TRBV3-1/TRBV3-2 | - | TGTGCCACTAATAAGGGGGAGGGCTATAGAGAGACCCAGTACTTC | CATNKGEGYRETQYF
TRBJ2-1 | - | TRBV11-3 | - | TGTGCCAGCAGCTTAGAAGGCTCCTACAATGAGCAGTTCTTC | CASSLEGSYNEQFF
TRBJ1-2 | - | TRBV6-6 | - | TGTGCCAGCAGTTACTCGTTAAGGGACTCTAACTATGGCTACACCTTC | CASSYSLRDSNYGYTF
TRBJ1-6 | - | TRBV15 | - | TGTGCCACCACGATACCCAATTCACCCCTCCACTTT | CATTIPNSPLHF
TRBJ1-4 | once | TRBV29-1 | - | TGCAGCGTTGAAGGTGAAAAACTGTTTTTT | CSVEGEKLFF
TRBJ1-2 | - | TRBV30 | - | TGTGCCTGGAAAGACGGATACTATGGCTACACCTTC | CAWKDGYYGYTF
TRBJ1-1 | - | TRBV12-3/TRBV12-4 | - | TGTGCCAGCACCGACAACTCTAACACTGAAGCTTTCTTT | CASTDNSNTEAFF
TRBJ1-1 | - | TRBV4-2 | - | TGTGCCAGCAGCCAAGAGGGACGTAGTACTGAAGCTTTCTTT | CASSQEGRSTEAFF
TRBJ2-7 | - | TRBV28 | TRBD2 | TGTGCCAGCAGTTTATACCCTAGCGGGCCCCTGAACGAGCAGTACTTC | CASSLYPSGPLNEQYF
TRBJ1-1 | - | TRBV19 | TRBD1 | TGTGCCAGTAGAGACCGGGACAGGTTAAGAGCTTTCTTT | CASRDRDRLRAFF
TRBJ1-2 | - | TRBV5-1 | TRBD1 | TGCGCCAGCAGCCCGACAGGGGGCCGGGAAGGCTACACCTTC | CASSPTGGREGYTF
TRBJ2-3 | - | TRBV5-1 | TRBD1 | TGCGCCAGCAGCCTCCGACAGGGTGGCGCAGATACGCAGTATTTT | CASSLRQGGADTQYF
TRBJ1-5 | - | TRBV27 | - | TGTGCCAGCAGTTTTACCCAGGGCGGCAATCAGCCCCAGCATTTT | CASSFTQGGNQPQHF
TRBJ1-2 | - | TRBV5-4 | - | TGTGCCAGCAGCTTGAATCCAGGAGCTAACTATGGCTACACCTTC | CASSLNPGANYGYTF
TRBJ2-7 | - | TRBV28 | TRBD2 | TGTGCCAGCACCAAAGGGACTAGCGGCTACGAGCAGTACTTC | CASTKGTSGYEQYF
TRBJ1-1 | - | TRBV12-5 | TRBD1 | TGTGCTAGTGGAGGACAGGGGGGCACTGAAGCTTTCTTT | CASGGQGGTEAFF
TRBJ2-5 | - | TRBV19 | TRBD1 | TGTGCCAGTAGTATAGGAGGGACAGGGGGCTGGGAGACCCAGTACTTC | CASSIGGTGGWETQYF
TRBJ1-5 | - | TRBV5-8 | - | TGTGCCAGCAGCTTATGGGATCAGCCCCAGCATTTT | CASSLWDQPQHF
TRBJ1-1 | once | TRBV18 | - | TGTGCCAGCTCACCCCAAAATGCGGGGGGCACTGAAGCTTTCTTT | CASSPQNAGGTEAFF
TRBJ1-2 | few | TRBV28 | - | TGTGCCAGCAGTTTTGTCGGGGGCAAAAATGGCTACACCTTC | CASSFVGGKNGYTF
TRBJ2-1 | - | TRBV10-2 | TRBD1 | TGCGCCAGCATCTCGGGGGACAGGAATGAGCAGTTCTTC | CASISGDRNEQFF
TRBJ2-5 | - | TRBV5-4 | TRBD1 | TGTGCCAGCAGCTCGGCCGGGACAGGAGAGACCCAGTACTTC | CASSSAGTGETQYF
TRBJ2-1 | - | TRBV5-1 | TRBD2 | TGCGCCAGCAGCTTGAGCGGGAGTGGTGAGCAGTTCTTC | CASSLSGSGEQFF
TRBJ1-3 | - | TRBV28 | - | TGTGCCAGCATGGTGAGCAGCGCCTCTGGAAACACCATATATTTT | CASMVSSASGNTIYF
TRBJ1-4 | - | TRBV4-2 | TRBD1 | TGTGCCAGCAGCCTCTTTGGGGACAGGGGCCAAAAACTGTTTTTT | CASSLFGDRGQKLFF
TRBJ2-3 | - | TRBV4-2 | - | TGTGCCAGCAGCCAAGAATCCACCACAGATACGCAGTATTTT | CASSQESTTDTQYF
TRBJ1-1 | - | TRBV7-9 | - | TGTGCCAGCAGCTCGTGGGGGGCCCTAAACACTGAAGCTTTCTTT | CASSSWGALNTEAFF
TRBJ2-2 | - | TRBV30 | - | TGTGCCTGGGCTCAGGGTGGGACCGGGGAGCTGTTTTTT | CAWAQGGTGELFF
TRBJ1-2 | - | TRBV5-1 | TRBD1 | TGCGCCAGCAGCCCGGACAGGGCTAGCCTTGGTGGCTACACCTTC | CASSPDRASLGGYTF
TRBJ1-6 | few | TRBV6-1 | - | TGTGCCAGCAGTGATTGGGCAGTGAATTCACCCCTCCACTTT | CASSDWAVNSPLHF
TRBJ1-4 | - | TRBV19 | - | TGTGCCAGTACCGTGGGCCGTTCAACTAATGAAAAACTGTTTTTT | CASTVGRSTNEKLFF
TRBJ2-2 | - | TRBV6-2/TRBV6-3 | - | TGTGCCAGCAGTTCACAGGGTAGGGCGAACACCGGGGAGCTGTTTTTT | CASSSQGRANTGELFF
TRBJ2-5 | - | TRBV6-5 | - | TGTGCCAGCAGAATGTCAGCCACAGGGTCCGAGACCCAGTACTTC | CASRMSATGSETQYF
TRBJ1-1 | - | TRBV3-1/TRBV3-2 | - | TGTGCCAGCAAGGATTGGGGGGGCAGCACTGAAGCTTTCTTT | CASKDWGGSTEAFF
TRBJ1-5 | - | TRBV28 | TRBD1 | TGTGCCAGCCTCACAGGGGTTAGCAATCAGCCCCAGCATTTT | CASLTGVSNQPQHF
TRBJ2-7 | - | TRBV6-6 | - | TGTGCCAGCACCGCCTATTTATTCTACGAGCAGTACTTC | CASTAYLFYEQYF
TRBJ2-3 | - | TRBV24-1 | - | TGTGCCACCCAAGGAGGGGATGGAACAGATACGCAGTATTTT | CATQGGDGTDTQYF
TRBJ2-7 | - | TRBV6-6 | TRBD1 | TGTGCCAGCAGGGGAGGACAGGGGTCTTACTACGAGCAGTACTTC | CASRGGQGSYYEQYF
TRBJ2-7 | - | TRBV7-2 | TRBD1 | TGTGCCAGCAGCTTACGAGGACAGGGTTGCGAGCAGTACTTC | CASSLRGQGCEQYF
TRBJ1-4 | - | TRBV4-1 | - | TGCGCCAGCAGCCGCTGGCAGGGTGAAAAACTGTTTTTT | CASSRWQGEKLFF
TRBJ1-5 | - | TRBV10-1 | TRBD1 | TGCGCCAGCAGTGAGTCTGGACAGGGGAATCAGCCCCAGCATTTT | CASSESGQGNQPQHF
TRBJ1-1 | - | TRBV6-5 | TRBD1 | TGTGCCAGCCGAACGACAGGGGGCACTGCTGAAGCTTTCTTT | CASRTTGGTAEAFF
TRBJ1-2 | - | TRBV11-2 | - | TGTGCCAGCAGCTTAGCACGTCAGGGACCTAACTATGGCTACACCTTC | CASSLARQGPNYGYTF
TRBJ1-2 | - | TRBV7-2 | - | TGTGCCAGCAGCTTAGAGGGCAGTATCCATGGCTACACCTTC | CASSLEGSIHGYTF
TRBJ1-1 | few | TRBV5-4 | - | TGTGCCAGCAGGCCCGCTTCGAACACTGAAGCTTTCTTT | CASRPASNTEAFF
TRBJ2-1 | - | TRBV7-2 | - | TGTGCCAGCAGCTTAGAGAGTGGGGTGCGCTTGGGCAATGAGCAGTTCTTC | CASSLESGVRLGNEQFF
TRBJ2-1 | - | TRBV5-1 | - | TGCGCCAGCACCCGGGGTAGCGGTCGGGATGAGCAGTTCTTC | CASTRGSGRDEQFF
TRBJ2-3 | - | TRBV28 | - | TGTGCCAGCAGTTTTACGGCAAACACAGATACGCAGTATTTT | CASSFTANTDTQYF
TRBJ1-5 | once | TRBV6-4 | - | TGTGCCAGCAGTGGCCAGGAAGCCTACAATCAGCCCCAGCATTTT | CASSGQEAYNQPQHF
TRBJ1-5 | - | TRBV19 | - | TGTGCCACACGGGACATCGGGAGCAATCAGCCCCAGCATTTT | CATRDIGSNQPQHF